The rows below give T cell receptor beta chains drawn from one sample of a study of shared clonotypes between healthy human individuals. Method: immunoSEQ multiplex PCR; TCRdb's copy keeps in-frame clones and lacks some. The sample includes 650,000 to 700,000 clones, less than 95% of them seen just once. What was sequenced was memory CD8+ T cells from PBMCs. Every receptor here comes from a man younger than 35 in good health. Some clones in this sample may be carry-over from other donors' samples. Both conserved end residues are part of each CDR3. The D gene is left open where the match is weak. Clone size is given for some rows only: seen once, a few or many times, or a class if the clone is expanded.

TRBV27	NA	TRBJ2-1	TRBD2	TGTGCCAGCAGTTTATCAGTAACAACCAGCGGGAGGAATGAGCAGTTCTTC	CASSLSVTTSGRNEQFF
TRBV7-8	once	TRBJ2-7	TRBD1	TGTGCCAGCAGCACCCCCGGGACAGGGGATGGCAACGAGCAGTACTTC	CASSTPGTGDGNEQYF
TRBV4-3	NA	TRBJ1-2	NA	TGCGCCAGCAGCCATCTTGAGGGTCGCTATGGCTACACCTTC	CASSHLEGRYGYTF
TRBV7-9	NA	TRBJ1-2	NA	TGTGCCAGCAGCACGGGAGGGGATGGCTACACCTTC	CASSTGGDGYTF
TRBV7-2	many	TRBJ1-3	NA	TGTGCCAGCAGCTTAGGACAAAACTCTGGAAACACCATATATTTT	CASSLGQNSGNTIYF
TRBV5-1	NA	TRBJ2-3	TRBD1	TGCGCCACCCGGGACAGGGGAATGGGGGATACGCAGTATTTT	CATRDRGMGDTQYF
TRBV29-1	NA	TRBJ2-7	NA	TGCAGCGTTGATTCGGGAGTTCGTCGTGAGCAGTACTTC	CSVDSGVRREQYF
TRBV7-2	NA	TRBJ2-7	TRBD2	TGTGCCAGCAGCGATCGGACTAGCGGGAGGACCTACGAGCAGTACTTC	CASSDRTSGRTYEQYF
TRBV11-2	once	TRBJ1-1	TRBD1	TGTGCCAGCAGCCATCGGGTTGGCAGGGGGTTGATGAACACTGAAGCTTTCTTT	CASSHRVGRGLMNTEAFF
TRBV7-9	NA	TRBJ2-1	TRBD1	TGTGCCAGCAGACAACGGGACAGGGGCAATGAGCAGTTCTTC	CASRQRDRGNEQFF
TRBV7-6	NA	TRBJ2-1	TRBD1	TGTGCCAGCAGCTTAGAAGGGCAGGGGGCGCTGGCTAACAATGAGCAGTTCTTC	CASSLEGQGALANNEQFF
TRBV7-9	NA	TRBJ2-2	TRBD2	TGTGCCAGCGGCCGGGGACTAGTAGGCGGGGAGCTGTTTTTT	CASGRGLVGGELFF
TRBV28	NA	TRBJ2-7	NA	TGTGCCAGCAGTTTATGGGGGCCGGACCGTCTTACCGAGCAGTACTTC	CASSLWGPDRLTEQYF
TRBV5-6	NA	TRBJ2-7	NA	TGTGCCAGCAGCAGCTACCCGACGGGGGCCTACGAGCAGTACTTC	CASSSYPTGAYEQYF
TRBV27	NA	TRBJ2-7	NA	TGTGCCAGCAGTCCGGGCCTATTCTCCTACGAGCAGTACTTC	CASSPGLFSYEQYF
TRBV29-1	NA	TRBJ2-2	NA	TGCAGCGTTGCCCCTACAGGTCCTATGAACACCGGGGAGCTGTTTTTT	CSVAPTGPMNTGELFF
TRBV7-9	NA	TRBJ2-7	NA	TGTGCCAGCAGCTTACTGGGGACCCCCTACGAGCAGTACTTC	CASSLLGTPYEQYF
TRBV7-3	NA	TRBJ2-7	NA	TGTGCCAGCAGCTTCGCCTACGAGCAGTACTTC	CASSFAYEQYF
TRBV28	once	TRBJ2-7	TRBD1	TGTGCCAGCAGTTTAATAGGACAGGGTGACTACGAGCAGTACTTC	CASSLIGQGDYEQYF
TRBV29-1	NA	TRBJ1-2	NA	TGCAGCGTTGAGAGGGATGGCTACACCTTC	CSVERDGYTF
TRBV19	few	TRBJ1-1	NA	TGTGCCAGTAGCCTTCTGGGCACTGAAGCTTTCTTT	CASSLLGTEAFF
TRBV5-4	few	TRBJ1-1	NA	TGTGCCAGCAGCTCCCCCACTGAAGCTTTCTTT	CASSSPTEAFF
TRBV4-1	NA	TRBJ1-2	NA	TGCGCCAGCAGCCAGCCAGGGGAGGGGCCACTTGGCTACACCTTC	CASSQPGEGPLGYTF
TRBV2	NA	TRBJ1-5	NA	TGTGCCAGCAGTGATGGATTAAGGAGGGGCGATCAGCCCCAGCATTTT	CASSDGLRRGDQPQHF
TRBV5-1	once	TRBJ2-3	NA	TGCGCCAGCAGCCGCTGGGGTACGCAGTATTTT	CASSRWGTQYF
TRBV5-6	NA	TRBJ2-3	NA	TGTGCCAGCAGCTTGGCCGTCTGGGCCACTAGCACAGATACGCAGTATTTT	CASSLAVWATSTDTQYF
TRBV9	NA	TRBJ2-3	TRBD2	TGTGCCAGCAGCGCGACTAGCGGGAGGTTCGCAGATACGCAGTATTTT	CASSATSGRFADTQYF
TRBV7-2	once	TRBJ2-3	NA	TGTGCCAGCAGCTTACCTGCGACCTCTATCACAGATACGCAGTATTTT	CASSLPATSITDTQYF
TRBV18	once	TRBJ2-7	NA	TGTGCCAGCTCTTCGGAGCCCTACGAGCAGTACTTC	CASSSEPYEQYF
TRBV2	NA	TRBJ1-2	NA	TGTGCCAGTGCCCTTCAGGGTGGCTACACCTTC	CASALQGGYTF
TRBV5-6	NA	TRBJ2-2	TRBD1	TGTGCCAGCAGCTTAGGACAGGGACAATATACCGGGGAGCTGTTTTTT	CASSLGQGQYTGELFF
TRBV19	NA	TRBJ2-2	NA	TGTGCCAGTAGTATCCCCTTTGGACTCAGCACCGGGGAGCTGTTTTTT	CASSIPFGLSTGELFF
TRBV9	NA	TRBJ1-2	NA	TGTGCCAGCAGCGTAGGATCGGGTAGGAACTATGGCTACACCTTC	CASSVGSGRNYGYTF
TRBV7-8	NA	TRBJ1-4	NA	TGTGCCAGCAGCCGCGTTGCAAGTGAAAAACTGTTTTTT	CASSRVASEKLFF
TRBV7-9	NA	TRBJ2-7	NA	TGTGCCAGCAGCTTAGTCCCTGACAGCTCCTACGAGCAGTACTTC	CASSLVPDSSYEQYF
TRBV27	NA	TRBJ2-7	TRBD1	TGTGCCAGCAGTTTATTACAGGGGGCTTACGAGCAGTACTTC	CASSLLQGAYEQYF
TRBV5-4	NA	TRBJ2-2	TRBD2	TGTGCCAGCAGCTTCCTAGCGGGAGTCGACACCGGGGAGCTGTTTTTT	CASSFLAGVDTGELFF
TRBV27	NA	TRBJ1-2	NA	TGTGCCAGCAGTTTGAGGACAGCTTCCAACTATGGCTACACCTTC	CASSLRTASNYGYTF
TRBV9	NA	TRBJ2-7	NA	TGTGCCAGCAGCGTAGGAGACACTGTTGGGGAGCAGTACTTC	CASSVGDTVGEQYF